This TCR beta chain was sequenced in a study of T cell responses to AZD1222 COVID-19 vaccine. Study-wide results and limits: White British people made up most donors, females outnumbered males, and clonal diversity was possibly underestimated. At baseline, just a handful of AZD1222 recipients tested seropositive.

The CDR3 has 12 residues. Per the germline V gene, CDR1 is SGHVS and CDR2 is FQNEAQ. Trimming left V 1 base short and J 9 bases short, with 10 bases between. The protocol was immunoSEQ multiplex PCR, while the TCRdb copy is restricted to in-frame clones and leaves out a portion. This table has about 110,000 clones, about 90% appearing once. As to this clone: Its antigen is unknown.

V gene TRBV7-8 combines with J gene TRBJ2-7; a weak D match, TRBD1 (5 bases). This clonotype was obtained from an adult in good health. Sequenced here: peripheral blood, sampled on day 0 of AZD1222 vaccination. The CDR3 coding sequence is TGTGCCAGCAGCTTAGGTCCAGGGTTGCAGTACTTC. Protein product: CASSLGPGLQYF.